Shown below are 26 T cell receptor beta chains from a single sample sequenced in a study of vaccination effects on CD4 cells after COVID-19 (dated by TCRdb to between 2021 and 2022). The ViraFEST assay stimulated PBMC with viral peptide pools and then used TCR sequencing to identify antigen-specific CD4+ T cell clonotypes by expansion. After approximately 11 days of culture, CD4+ T cells were isolated with the EasySep CD4+ T cell isolation kit. None of the healthy vaccine recipients had a prior SARS-CoV-2 infection, which was confirmed by nucleocapsid antibody tests that came back negative both before and after vaccination. The method behind the library was the immunoSEQ multiplex PCR assay. TCRdb provides this immuneACCESS table in a form limited to in-frame rearrangements. Some clones are lacking; in checked studies, under half of them reflect an unresolved V gene, and why the rest are absent is not known. This sample comprises just under 65,000 clones, about 80% of them detected only once. The ten largest clonotypes hold 3% to 4% of the sample.

These receptors have no known antigen. Specimen: CD4+ T cells from PBMCs cultured with HCoV-OC43 spike peptides, collected before COVID-19 vaccination. In the paper's terms, the cell subset or site label means: HCoV-OC43 spike overlapping peptide pool stimulation. These TCRs come from a human donor who received a COVID-19 vaccine.

This clone has only one observation. J is TRBJ2-5 and V is TRBV7-3; 8 bases agree with TRBD2. CDR1 is SGHTA, CDR2 FQGTGA, per germline. J was trimmed by 4 bases and V by 6 bases; bases with no gene match: 13. This CDR3 is 16 amino acids long. CDR3 sequence reads: CASSLSGTSYGETQYF. As DNA, the CDR3 is TGTGCCAGCAGTTTATCCGGGACTAGTTACGGAGAGACCCAGTACTTC.

This clone was counted once. CDR3 nucleotides: TGTGCCAGCAGCCGGGACAGTTTAAACTATGGCTACACCTTC. Translation: CASSRDSLNYGYTF. V and J are TRBV6-5 and TRBJ1-2, with 7 bases identical to TRBD1. Germline loops: CDR1 MNHEY, CDR2 SVGAGI. The ends lost 6 bases at V and 2 bases at J; junction bases unmatched: 6. The CDR3 totals 14 residues.

The J gene is TRBJ2-7, the V gene TRBV7-8, with TRBD2 identical over 14 bases. Germline trimming cut 5 bases from V and 4 bases from J; bases unmatched to any gene: 4. Germline V lookup: CDR1 SGHVS, CDR2 FQNEAQ. This CDR3 is built from 15 residues. CDR3 residues: CASSRGLAGGYEQYV. Here the CDR3 DNA reads TGTGCCAGCAGCCGAGGACTAGCGGGGGGATACGAGCAGTACGTC.

J is TRBJ1-5 and V is TRBV6-5; unclear D gene. There are 15 residues in the CDR3. The V gene's germline CDR1 is MNHEY and CDR2 SVGAGI. V was cut by 0 bases and J by 2 bases, with 8 bases left in between. CDR3 DNA sequence: TGTGCCAGCAGTTACTCAGGGAAAGGCAATCAGCCCCAGCATTTT. This translates into CASSYSGKGNQPQHF.

The chain couples TRBV6-5 to TRBJ2-3; 7 bases align to TRBD1. The ends lost 7 bases at V and 2 bases at J; junction bases unmatched: 3. Germline V gives CDR1 MNHEY, CDR2 SVGAGI. The CDR3 spans 13 residues. The CDR3 is CASKGAATDTQYF. CDR3 DNA: TGTGCCAGCAAGGGGGCCGCCACAGATACGCAGTATTTT.

In nucleotides, the CDR3 is TGTGCCAGCAGCTCTATCGGGACAGGACGAAAGAATAATGAAAAACTGTTTTTT. It specifies CASSSIGTGRKNNEKLFF. The chain combines TRBV5-6 with TRBJ1-4; 8 bases map to TRBD1. The CDR3 is 18 residues long. Germline CDR1 and CDR2: SGHDT and YYEEEE. With 3 bases clipped from V and 4 bases from J, the junction kept 14 bases outside the gene matches.

V gene TRBV19 combines with J gene TRBJ1-5; 8 bases align to TRBD1. This CDR3 contains 15 residues. The J segment lost 9 bases and the V segment lost 6 bases, leaving 13 bases of the junction unmatched. Germline CDR1 LNHDA, CDR2 SQIVND (reference sequence). The CDR3 bases are TGTGCCAGTAGCCCAGGGGGCTCTCTATCATGGCCCCAGCATTTT. It specifies CASSPGGSLSWPQHF.

In this sample, this clone turned up a few times. The chain couples TRBV6-6 to TRBJ1-5; a weak D match, TRBD1 (5 bases). Trimming shortened V by 10 bases and J by 4 bases, and 11 bases separated the two germline ends. CDR1 and CDR2 (germline): MNHNY, SVGAGI (reference sequence). The CDR3 extends over 12 amino acids. In DNA, the CDR3 is TGTGCCACCGAGGGACGAAATCAGCCCCAGCATTTT. Its translation is CATEGRNQPQHF.

This chain connects TRBV24-1 to TRBJ2-2, with TRBD1 identical over 9 bases. The CDR3 is 17 amino acids. V dropped 3 bases and J dropped 0; count of bases not matched to a gene: 4. Per the germline V gene, CDR1 is KGHDR and CDR2 is SFDVKD. This CDR3 is CATSDNRGLSNTGELFF. For the CDR3, the DNA is TGTGCCACCAGTGATAACAGGGGGCTTTCGAACACCGGGGAGCTGTTTTTT.

The chain links TRBV14 to TRBJ1-1; 9 bases are shared with TRBD1. The germline V gene has CDR1 SGHDN and CDR2 FVKESK. CDR3 length: 17 amino acids. V lost 4 bases, J lost 3 bases, and 12 bases stayed unmatched. The CDR3 is CASSPTKGQGFDTEAFF. CDR3 nucleotide sequence: TGTGCCAGCAGCCCAACGAAAGGACAGGGGTTTGACACTGAAGCTTTCTTT. The full variable domain, with the rest looked up from reference TRBV14 and TRBJ1-1, is EAGVTQFPSHSVIEKGQTVTLRCDPISGHDNLYWYRRVMGKEIKFLLHFVKESKQDESGMPNNRFLAERTGGTYSTLKVQPAELEDSGVYFCASSPTKGQGFDTEAFFGQGTRLTVV.

The V gene is TRBV7-2, the J gene TRBJ1-2, with D possibly TRBD1 on 6 matching bases. CDR1 and CDR2 from the germline V gene are SGHTA and FQGNSA. Trimming cost V 4 bases and J 2 bases, with 11 bases left between them. The length of the CDR3 is 14 residues. The CDR3 DNA sequence: TGTGCCAGCAGCTCGAGAAGGGGGAACTATGGCTACACCTTC. Its translation: CASSSRRGNYGYTF.

The chain uses TRBV30 and TRBJ1-4, with D uncertain. The CDR3 contains 11 residues. V lost 2 bases to trimming and J lost 8 bases, with 6 bases between them. Germline values: CDR1 GTSNPN, CDR2 SVGIG (reference sequence). DNA for the CDR3: TGTGCCTGGAGTAGGCACGAAAAACTGTTTTTT. This gives the protein CAWSRHEKLFF. The full variable domain, with the rest looked up from reference TRBV30 and TRBJ1-4, is SQTIHQWPATLVQPVGSPLSLECTVEGTSNPNLYWYRQAAGRGLQLLFYSVGIGQISSEVPQNLSASRPQDRQFILSSKKLLLSDSGFYLCAWSRHEKLFFGSGTQLSVL.

This clone turned up a few times. The rearrangement uses TRBV27 and TRBJ2-2; a weak D match, TRBD2 (6 bases). V lost 3 bases to trimming and J lost 2 bases, with 7 bases between them. The CDR3 runs to 14 residues. Germline CDR1 is MNHEY and CDR2 is SMNVEV (reference sequence). The CDR3 here is CASSLTRNTGELFF. The DNA for the CDR3 is TGTGCCAGCAGTTTGACTAGAAACACCGGGGAGCTGTTTTTT.

This clone was detected once. V is TRBV18 and J is TRBJ2-1, with TRBD1 matching 7 bases. The CDR3 has 15 amino acids. Germline V CDR1 and CDR2: KGHSH, LQKENI. V lost 3 bases, J lost 1 base, and 3 bases stayed unmatched. CDR3 DNA sequence: TGTGCCAGCTCACCTACAGGGGTATCCTACAATGAGCAGTTCTTC. Translation: CASSPTGVSYNEQFF.

The chain links TRBV20-1 to TRBJ2-5; no firm D call. The CDR3 is made up of 10 amino acids. V was pared by 6 bases and J by 5 bases, with 7 bases between. Germline CDR1 is DFQATT and CDR2 is SNEGSKA (reference sequence). In DNA, the CDR3 is TGCAGTGCGCTGGGGGAGACCCAGTACTTC. Residues: CSALGETQYF.

The V call is TRBV5-1, the J call TRBJ2-2, with D tentatively TRBD1 or TRBD2 (6 bases each). Deletions cut 3 bases from V and 4 bases from J, with 10 bases between. Germline values: CDR1 SGHRS, CDR2 YFSETQ. CDR3 size: 14 residues. The CDR3 DNA reads as TGCGCCAGCAGCTCACAGGGAGGCACCGGGGAGCTGTTTTTT. This codes for CASSSQGGTGELFF.

The chain carries TRBV29-1 and TRBJ2-2; D unresolved. Trimming stripped 4 bases from V and 6 bases from J, with 12 bases between. Germline values: CDR1 SQVTM, CDR2 ANQGSEA. The CDR3 totals 13 residues. CDR3 amino acids: CSVGLRDSGELFF. The CDR3 DNA follows: TGCAGCGTTGGATTAAGGGATTCCGGGGAGCTGTTTTTT.

CDR3 sequence: CASSSRSGGGTDTQYF. CDR3 nucleotide sequence: TGTGCCAGCAGTTCCCGTAGCGGGGGGGGCACAGATACGCAGTATTTT. This chain connects TRBV2 to TRBJ2-3; 11 bases align to TRBD2. The ends lost 5 bases at V and 1 base at J; junction bases unmatched: 5. Germline-derived CDR1 and CDR2 are SNHLY and FYNNEI. The CDR3 sequence is 16 residues long.

V is TRBV15 and J is TRBJ2-2, with D possibly being TRBD1 (6 bases). This CDR3 has 15 residues. CDR1 is LNHNV and CDR2 is YYDKDF in the germline V gene (reference sequence). With 1 base removed from V and 5 bases from J, the gap between germline ends came to 11 bases. CDR3 protein: CATSRGGGGTGELFF. The CDR3 DNA is TGTGCCACCAGCAGAGGAGGGGGTGGGACCGGGGAGCTGTTTTTT.

This clone was seen a single time. The chain joins TRBV19 to TRBJ2-1; D is undetermined. V dropped 4 bases and J dropped 1 base, with 11 bases sitting between them. Germline CDR1 and CDR2: LNHDA and SQIVND (reference sequence). The CDR3 loop spans 15 amino acids. CDR3 sequence reads: CASSRSSQSYNEQFF. CDR3 nucleotides: TGTGCCAGTAGTAGAAGTTCCCAATCCTACAATGAGCAGTTCTTC.

This clone showed up just a few times. The J gene is TRBJ1-3, the V gene TRBV10-3; D may be TRBD1 (6 bases). V dropped 11 bases and J dropped 4 bases, with 12 bases sitting between them. The CDR3 covers 12 residues. CDR1 and CDR2 (germline): ENHRY, SYGVKD. The CDR3 coding sequence is TGTGCCTCCACAGGGTTCGGAAACACCATATATTTT. Translating gives CASTGFGNTIYF.

The chain is built from TRBV24-1 and TRBJ2-3; TRBD2 aligns across 11 bases. This CDR3 region has 15 residues. Looked up from germline, CDR1 is KGHDR and CDR2 is SFDVKD. V lost 7 bases to trimming and J lost 1 base; unmatched junction nucleotides: 3. The CDR3: CATSLAGGRTDTQYF. The DNA of the CDR3 is TGTGCCACCAGCCTAGCGGGGGGCCGCACAGATACGCAGTATTTT.

CDR3 DNA: TGTGCCTGGGGGATGGCAGCGGCGTCACCCCTCCACTTT. Its translation: CAWGMAAASPLHF. The gene calls are TRBV30 and TRBJ1-6; no reliable D call. V was clipped by 5 bases and J by 10 bases, with 15 bases between them. Germline lookup yields CDR1 GTSNPN and CDR2 SVGIG (reference sequence). The CDR3 runs to 13 residues.

The chain couples TRBV11-3 to TRBJ2-2; 7 bases agree with TRBD2. The CDR3 has 15 amino acids. Losses at the gene ends were 5 bases for V and 5 bases for J; bases not matched to a gene: 8. The germline gives CDR1 SGHNT, CDR2 YENEEA. CDR3 loop: CASSRTSDGTGELFF. CDR3 nucleotides: TGTGCCAGCAGCCGCACTAGCGATGGGACCGGGGAGCTGTTTTTT.

The chain joins TRBV4-2 to TRBJ2-3; 7 bases agree with TRBD2. CDR1 is LGHNA, CDR2 YNFKEQ, per germline. CDR3 length equals 17 residues. Unmatched junction bases numbered 18, after V lost 6 bases and J lost 6 bases. The CDR3 reads CASSKEPTGGSLDTQYF. The CDR3 coding sequence is TGTGCCAGCAGTAAAGAGCCCACGGGAGGCTCCCTGGATACGCAGTATTTT.

CDR3 in amino acids: CASSYSPAGNTIYF. The CDR3 region has the DNA TGTGCCAGCAGTTACTCCCCAGCTGGAAACACCATATATTTT. V is TRBV6-5 and J is TRBJ1-3; D is undetermined. This CDR3 region has 14 residues. V lost 0 bases and J 2 bases, leaving 5 bases between the germline ends. Germline V gives CDR1 MNHEY, CDR2 SVGAGI.